The rows below give T cell receptor beta chains drawn from one sample of a study of neoadjuvant anti-PD-1 for oral cavity cancer. Here immunoSEQ multiplex PCR was the method, and the copy in TCRdb shows in-frame clones only, minus some. Of fewer than 90,000 clones listed, 70% to 90% were seen once; the top ten hold nearly 3.5%. The input for sequencing was PBMCs, taken after nivolumab (anti-PD-1) treatment. Every receptor here comes from a person aged 35 to 85 with oral cavity squamous cell carcinoma. The conserved cysteine and the conserved F or W are not part of the CDR3 here.

V	J	length	CDR3
TRBV6-1	TRBJ2-7	10	ASSSGAYEQY
TRBV5-1	TRBJ1-1	12	ASSLGTRKLEAF
TRBV7-9	TRBJ2-6	12	ASSFISGANVLT
TRBV28	TRBJ1-5	13	ASSLSGNSNQPQH
TRBV7-9	TRBJ1-2	14	ASSLAGAVPSDGYT
TRBV9	TRBJ1-2	13	ASSPRYTGAYGYT
TRBV15	TRBJ2-1	15	ATSVGLAGGNMDEQF
TRBV5-1	TRBJ2-7	15	ASSPNPAGAGAYEQY
TRBV28	TRBJ1-3	11	ASSPLRRSTIY
TRBV2	TRBJ2-1	12	ASERQGAGNEQF
TRBV6-5	TRBJ2-7	10	ASRTGFDEQY
TRBV6-5	TRBJ1-1	9	ASSYKGTAF
TRBV5-4	TRBJ2-7	13	ASSAGLAGAYEQY
TRBV7-9	TRBJ2-5	15	ASSLVAGGPGMETQY
TRBV2	TRBJ2-5	10	ASSGLAETQY
TRBV4-2	TRBJ1-3	14	ASSQDLGLGGNTIY
TRBV6-5	TRBJ2-3	12	ASSYGSRTDTQY
TRBV29-1	TRBJ1-2	11	SVQKVANYGYT